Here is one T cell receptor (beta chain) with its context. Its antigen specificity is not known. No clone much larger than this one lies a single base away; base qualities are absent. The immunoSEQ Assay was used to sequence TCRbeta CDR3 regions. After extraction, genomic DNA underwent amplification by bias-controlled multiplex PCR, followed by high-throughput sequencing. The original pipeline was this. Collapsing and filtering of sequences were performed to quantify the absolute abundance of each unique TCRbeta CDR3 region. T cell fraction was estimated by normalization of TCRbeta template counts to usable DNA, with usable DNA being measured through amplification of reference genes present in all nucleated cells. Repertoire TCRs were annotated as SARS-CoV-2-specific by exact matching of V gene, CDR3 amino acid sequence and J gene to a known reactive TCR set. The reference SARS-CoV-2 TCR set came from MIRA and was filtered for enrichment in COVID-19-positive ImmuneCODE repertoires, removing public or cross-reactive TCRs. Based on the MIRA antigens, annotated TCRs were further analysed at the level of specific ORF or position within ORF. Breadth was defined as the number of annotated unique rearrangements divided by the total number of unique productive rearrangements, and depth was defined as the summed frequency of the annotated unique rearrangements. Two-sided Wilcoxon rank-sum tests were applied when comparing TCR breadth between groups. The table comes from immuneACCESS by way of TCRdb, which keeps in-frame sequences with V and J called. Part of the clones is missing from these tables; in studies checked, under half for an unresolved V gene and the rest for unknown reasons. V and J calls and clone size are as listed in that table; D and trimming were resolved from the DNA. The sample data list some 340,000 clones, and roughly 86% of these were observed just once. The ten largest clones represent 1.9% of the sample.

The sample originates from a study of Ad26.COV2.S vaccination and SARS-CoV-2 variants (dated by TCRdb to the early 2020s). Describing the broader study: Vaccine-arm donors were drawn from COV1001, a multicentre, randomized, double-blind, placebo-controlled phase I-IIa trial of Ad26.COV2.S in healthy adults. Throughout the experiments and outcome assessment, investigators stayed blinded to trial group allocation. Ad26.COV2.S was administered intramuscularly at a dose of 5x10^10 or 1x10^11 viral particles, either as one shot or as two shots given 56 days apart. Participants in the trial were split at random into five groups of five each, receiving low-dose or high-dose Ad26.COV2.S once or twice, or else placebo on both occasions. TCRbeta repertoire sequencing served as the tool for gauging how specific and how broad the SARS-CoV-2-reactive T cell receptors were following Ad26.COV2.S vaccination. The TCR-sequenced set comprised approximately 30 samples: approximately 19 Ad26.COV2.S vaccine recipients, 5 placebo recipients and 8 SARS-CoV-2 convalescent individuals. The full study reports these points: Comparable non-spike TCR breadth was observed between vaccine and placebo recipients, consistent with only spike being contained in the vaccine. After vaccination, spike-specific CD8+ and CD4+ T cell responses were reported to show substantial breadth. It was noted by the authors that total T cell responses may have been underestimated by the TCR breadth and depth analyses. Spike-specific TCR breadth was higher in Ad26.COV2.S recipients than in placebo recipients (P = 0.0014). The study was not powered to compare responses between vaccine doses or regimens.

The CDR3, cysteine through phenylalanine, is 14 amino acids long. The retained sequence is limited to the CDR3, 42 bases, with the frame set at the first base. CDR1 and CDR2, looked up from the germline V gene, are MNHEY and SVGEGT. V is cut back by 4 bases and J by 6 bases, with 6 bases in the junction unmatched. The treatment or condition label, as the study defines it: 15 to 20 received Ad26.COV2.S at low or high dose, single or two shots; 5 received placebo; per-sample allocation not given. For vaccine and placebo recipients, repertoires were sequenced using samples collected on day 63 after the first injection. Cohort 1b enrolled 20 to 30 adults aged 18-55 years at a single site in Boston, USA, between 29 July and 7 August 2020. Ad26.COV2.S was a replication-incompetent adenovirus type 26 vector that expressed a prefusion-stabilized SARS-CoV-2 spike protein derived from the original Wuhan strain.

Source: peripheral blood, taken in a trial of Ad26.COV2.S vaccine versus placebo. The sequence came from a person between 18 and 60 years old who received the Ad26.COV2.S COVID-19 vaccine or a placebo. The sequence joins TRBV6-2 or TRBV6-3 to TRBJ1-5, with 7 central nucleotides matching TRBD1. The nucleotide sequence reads TGTGCCAGCAGTTCAGGGGGTATCGGTCAGCCCCAGCATTTT. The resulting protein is CASSSGGIGQPQHF.